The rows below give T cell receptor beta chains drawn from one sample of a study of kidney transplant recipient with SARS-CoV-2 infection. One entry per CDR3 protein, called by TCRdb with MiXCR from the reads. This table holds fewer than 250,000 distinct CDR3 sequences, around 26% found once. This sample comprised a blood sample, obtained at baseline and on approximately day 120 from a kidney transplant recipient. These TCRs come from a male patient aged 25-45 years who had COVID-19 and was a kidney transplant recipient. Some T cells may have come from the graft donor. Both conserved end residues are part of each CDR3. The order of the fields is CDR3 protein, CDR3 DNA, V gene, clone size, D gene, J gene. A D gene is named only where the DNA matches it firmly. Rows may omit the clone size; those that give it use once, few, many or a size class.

cdr3_aa: CASSKDSKCRKTYGYTF
cdr3_nt: TGTGCCAGCAGCAAGGATAGTAAGTGCCGAAAGACCTATGGCTACACCTTC
v_call: TRBV7-7
clone_size: many
d_call: .
j_call: TRBJ1-2

cdr3_aa: CASSEIGRGSNTEAFF
cdr3_nt: TGTGCCAGCTCCGAGATCGGGCGGGGTTCGAACACTGAAGCTTTCTTT
v_call: TRBV28
clone_size: many
d_call: .
j_call: TRBJ1-1

cdr3_aa: CASSTYIYHGKTYGYTF
cdr3_nt: TGTGCCAGCAGCACATACATATACCATGGAAAGACCTATGGCTACACCTTC
v_call: TRBV7-9
clone_size: many
d_call: .
j_call: TRBJ1-2

cdr3_aa: CASSLFQGPSYEQYF
cdr3_nt: TGTGCCAGCAGCTTATTCCAGGGTCCTTCCTACGAGCAGTACTTC
v_call: TRBV7-8
clone_size: many
d_call: .
j_call: TRBJ2-7

cdr3_aa: CASSPRVGPDNEQFF
cdr3_nt: TGTGCCAGCAGCCCACGGGTGGGCCCTGACAATGAGCAGTTCTTC
v_call: TRBV28
clone_size: many
d_call: .
j_call: TRBJ2-1

cdr3_aa: CSARAREGRYEQYF
cdr3_nt: TGCAGTGCTAGAGCTCGGGAGGGCCGATACGAGCAGTACTTC
v_call: TRBV20-1
clone_size: many
d_call: TRBD2
j_call: TRBJ2-7

cdr3_aa: CASSLGAADTQYF
cdr3_nt: TGTGCCAGCAGCTTGGGGGCGGCAGATACGCAGTATTTT
v_call: TRBV5-6
clone_size: .
d_call: .
j_call: TRBJ2-3

cdr3_aa: CASRGRRTGELFF
cdr3_nt: TGTGCCAGCAGAGGACGTCGCACCGGGGAGCTGTTTTTT
v_call: TRBV5-6
clone_size: .
d_call: .
j_call: TRBJ2-2

cdr3_aa: CASSLRVVNTEAFF
cdr3_nt: TGTGCCAGCAGCCTTAGGGTAGTGAACACTGAAGCTTTCTTT
v_call: TRBV12-3/TRBV12-4
clone_size: many
d_call: .
j_call: TRBJ1-1

cdr3_aa: CASSRFGPISFSETQYF
cdr3_nt: TGTGCCAGCAGCCGCTTTGGTCCCATTTCTTTCTCTGAGACCCAGTACTTC
v_call: TRBV3-1
clone_size: many
d_call: .
j_call: TRBJ2-5

cdr3_aa: CASSLDTGTYEQYF
cdr3_nt: TGTGCCAGCAGCTTAGATACAGGGACCTACGAGCAGTACTTC
v_call: TRBV7-2
clone_size: many
d_call: .
j_call: TRBJ2-7

cdr3_aa: CAISDSNGQGWYGYTF
cdr3_nt: TGTGCCATCAGTGATTCGAATGGACAGGGATGGTATGGCTACACCTTC
v_call: TRBV10-3
clone_size: many
d_call: TRBD1
j_call: TRBJ1-2

cdr3_aa: CASSRAFNQPQHF
cdr3_nt: TGTGCCAGCAGCCGGGCCTTCAATCAGCCCCAGCATTTT
v_call: TRBV6-6
clone_size: many
d_call: .
j_call: TRBJ1-5

cdr3_aa: CASSSQTGIEQYF
cdr3_nt: TGTGCCAGCAGCAGTCAGACAGGGATCGAGCAGTACTTC
v_call: TRBV11-2
clone_size: many
d_call: TRBD1
j_call: TRBJ2-7

cdr3_aa: CASSARRRDGKTYGYTF
cdr3_nt: TGTGCCAGCAGCGCACGACGCAGAGACGGAAAGACCTATGGCTACACCTTC
v_call: TRBV7-2
clone_size: .
d_call: .
j_call: TRBJ1-2

cdr3_aa: CASSRTGLATEAFF
cdr3_nt: TGTGCCAGCAGTAGGACAGGGTTGGCGACTGAAGCTTTCTTT
v_call: TRBV28
clone_size: .
d_call: TRBD1
j_call: TRBJ1-1

cdr3_aa: CAASTSGLVVGETQYF
cdr3_nt: TGTGCCGCCTCGACTAGCGGTTTAGTGGTGGGAGAGACCCAGTACTTC
v_call: TRBV11-2
clone_size: many
d_call: TRBD2
j_call: TRBJ2-5

cdr3_aa: CASSLVYRPETQYF
cdr3_nt: TGTGCCAGCAGCTTAGTGTACCGCCCAGAGACCCAGTACTTC
v_call: TRBV13
clone_size: many
d_call: .
j_call: TRBJ2-5

cdr3_aa: CSARDTGLAGSRAYEQYF
cdr3_nt: TGCAGTGCTAGAGATACCGGACTAGCGGGTTCACGAGCCTACGAGCAGTACTTC
v_call: TRBV20-1
clone_size: many
d_call: TRBD2
j_call: TRBJ2-7

cdr3_aa: CASSFGTGEYGYTF
cdr3_nt: TGTGCCAGCAGCTTCGGGACAGGGGAGTATGGCTACACCTTC
v_call: TRBV7-2
clone_size: many
d_call: TRBD1
j_call: TRBJ1-2

cdr3_aa: CASRDASGQETQYF
cdr3_nt: TGTGCCAGCAGGGACGCTAGCGGTCAAGAGACCCAGTACTTC
v_call: TRBV6-5
clone_size: many
d_call: TRBD2
j_call: TRBJ2-5

cdr3_aa: CASSLAALGGKLFF
cdr3_nt: TGTGCCAGCAGCTTAGCCGCACTCGGCGGGAAACTGTTTTTT
v_call: TRBV7-2
clone_size: many
d_call: .
j_call: TRBJ1-4

cdr3_aa: CAPTRGLAGGPIEQYF
cdr3_nt: TGTGCCCCCACCCGGGGACTAGCGGGAGGGCCGATCGAGCAGTACTTC
v_call: TRBV2
clone_size: many
d_call: TRBD2
j_call: TRBJ2-7

cdr3_aa: CASSSFGVNGYTF
cdr3_nt: TGTGCCAGCAGCTCTTTCGGGGTCAATGGCTACACCTTC
v_call: TRBV7-6
clone_size: many
d_call: .
j_call: TRBJ1-2

cdr3_aa: CASSGETGEVGNQPQHF
cdr3_nt: TGTGCCAGCAGCGGAGAAACAGGGGAAGTGGGCAATCAGCCCCAGCATTTT
v_call: TRBV9
clone_size: many
d_call: TRBD1
j_call: TRBJ1-5

cdr3_aa: CASSQGARAFF
cdr3_nt: TGTGCCAGCAGCCAAGGAGCAAGGGCTTTCTTT
v_call: TRBV14
clone_size: many
d_call: .
j_call: TRBJ1-1

cdr3_aa: CASSYSFHEGKTYGYTF
cdr3_nt: TGTGCCAGCAGCTACAGCTTTCACGAGGGAAAGACCTATGGCTACACCTTC
v_call: TRBV7-1
clone_size: .
d_call: .
j_call: TRBJ1-2

cdr3_aa: CASSFCRYHGKTYGYTF
cdr3_nt: TGTGCCAGCAGCTTTTGTAGATACCATGGAAAGACCTATGGCTACACCTTC
v_call: TRBV7-9
clone_size: many
d_call: .
j_call: TRBJ1-2

cdr3_aa: CASSELQYHGKTYGYTF
cdr3_nt: TGTGCCAGCAGCGAATTGCAATACCATGGAAAGACCTATGGCTACACCTTC
v_call: TRBV7-9
clone_size: .
d_call: .
j_call: TRBJ1-2

cdr3_aa: CASSPRGGTGELFF
cdr3_nt: TGTGCCAGCTCACCACGAGGGGGAACCGGGGAGCTGTTTTTT
v_call: TRBV18
clone_size: .
d_call: .
j_call: TRBJ2-2

cdr3_aa: CASSLGLAASYEQYF
cdr3_nt: TGTGCCAGCAGCCTAGGACTAGCGGCTTCCTACGAGCAGTACTTC
v_call: TRBV3-2
clone_size: many
d_call: .
j_call: TRBJ2-7

cdr3_aa: CATSFIASTRKTYGYTF
cdr3_nt: TGTGCCACCAGTTTTATCGCTAGTACCAGAAAGACCTATGGCTACACCTTC
v_call: TRBV24-1
clone_size: many
d_call: .
j_call: TRBJ1-2

cdr3_aa: CSARPYGVGELFF
cdr3_nt: TGCAGTGCTAGACCGTACGGAGTTGGGGAGCTGTTTTTT
v_call: TRBV20-1
clone_size: many
d_call: .
j_call: TRBJ2-2

cdr3_aa: CATSDPGLDEQFF
cdr3_nt: TGTGCCACCAGTGACCCAGGGTTGGATGAGCAGTTCTTC
v_call: TRBV24-1
clone_size: many
d_call: .
j_call: TRBJ2-1

cdr3_aa: CASSMVKETQYF
cdr3_nt: TGTGCCAGTAGTATGGTTAAAGAGACCCAGTACTTC
v_call: TRBV19
clone_size: many
d_call: .
j_call: TRBJ2-5

cdr3_aa: CASRGTVPGKTYGYTF
cdr3_nt: TGTGCCAGCCGAGGGACCGTACCAGGAAAGACCTATGGCTACACCTTC
v_call: TRBV5-4
clone_size: .
d_call: .
j_call: TRBJ1-2

cdr3_aa: CAWRLSGNTIYF
cdr3_nt: TGTGCCTGGAGACTCTCTGGAAACACCATATATTTT
v_call: TRBV30
clone_size: many
d_call: .
j_call: TRBJ1-3

cdr3_aa: CASSQGPSGSTETQYF
cdr3_nt: TGCGCCAGCAGCCAGGGTCCTAGCGGGAGTACAGAGACCCAGTACTTC
v_call: TRBV4-1
clone_size: .
d_call: TRBD2
j_call: TRBJ2-5

cdr3_aa: CASSLLWTGGRVETQYF
cdr3_nt: TGTGCCAGCAGTTTATTGTGGACAGGGGGCAGGGTTGAGACCCAGTACTTC
v_call: TRBV27
clone_size: .
d_call: TRBD1
j_call: TRBJ2-5

cdr3_aa: CASFSSHPRKTYGYTF
cdr3_nt: TGTGCCAGCTTTAGTTCTCATCCACGAAAGACCTATGGCTACACCTTC
v_call: TRBV5-8
clone_size: many
d_call: .
j_call: TRBJ1-2

cdr3_aa: CASSERVTLRKTYGYTF
cdr3_nt: TGTGCCAGCAGCGAGCGTGTCACCCTTCGAAAGACCTATGGCTACACCTTC
v_call: TRBV3-1
clone_size: many
d_call: .
j_call: TRBJ1-2

cdr3_aa: CASKASSGQGNQPQHF
cdr3_nt: TGTGCCAGCAAGGCCAGTTCGGGACAGGGGAATCAGCCCCAGCATTTT
v_call: TRBV6-5
clone_size: many
d_call: TRBD1
j_call: TRBJ1-5

cdr3_aa: CSVESSYHEQFF
cdr3_nt: TGCAGCGTTGAATCAAGTTATCATGAGCAGTTCTTC
v_call: TRBV29-1
clone_size: many
d_call: .
j_call: TRBJ2-1

cdr3_aa: CASSPQVLGGYTF
cdr3_nt: TGTGCCAGCAGCCCACAGGTGTTGGGCGGCTACACCTTC
v_call: TRBV7-9
clone_size: many
d_call: .
j_call: TRBJ1-2

cdr3_aa: CASARPNSRKTYGYTF
cdr3_nt: TGTGCCAGCGCAAGGCCCAATAGTCGAAAGACCTATGGCTACACCTTC
v_call: TRBV5-6
clone_size: many
d_call: .
j_call: TRBJ1-2

cdr3_aa: CASGLGGVGSYNEQFF
cdr3_nt: TGTGCTAGTGGTTTGGGGGGAGTGGGTTCCTACAATGAGCAGTTCTTC
v_call: TRBV12-5
clone_size: many
d_call: .
j_call: TRBJ2-1

cdr3_aa: CASSGPSPISFPETQYF
cdr3_nt: TGTGCCAGCAGCGGTCCCAGTCCCATTTCTTTCCCTGAGACCCAGTACTTC
v_call: TRBV3-1
clone_size: .
d_call: .
j_call: TRBJ2-5

cdr3_aa: CASSNGGSMRKTYGYTF
cdr3_nt: TGTGCCAGCAGTAATGGCGGCTCTATGCGAAAGACCTATGGCTACACCTTC
v_call: TRBV6-5
clone_size: .
d_call: .
j_call: TRBJ1-2

cdr3_aa: CASSSSIGQSEAFF
cdr3_nt: TGTGCCAGCAGCTCCTCAATCGGACAAAGTGAAGCTTTCTTT
v_call: TRBV11-2
clone_size: many
d_call: .
j_call: TRBJ1-1

cdr3_aa: CASRTGQGLGETQYF
cdr3_nt: TGTGCCAGCCGAACTGGACAGGGGCTAGGGGAGACCCAGTACTTC
v_call: TRBV6-5
clone_size: .
d_call: TRBD1
j_call: TRBJ2-5

cdr3_aa: CASSDIPFTRKTYGYTF
cdr3_nt: TGTGCCAGCAGCGACATTCCGTTTACCCGAAAGACCTATGGCTACACCTTC
v_call: TRBV7-8
clone_size: many
d_call: .
j_call: TRBJ1-2

cdr3_aa: CASSNTGTGVARGNQPQHF
cdr3_nt: TGTGCCAGCAGCAACACGGGGACAGGGGTCGCTCGGGGCAATCAGCCCCAGCATTTT
v_call: TRBV2
clone_size: many
d_call: TRBD1
j_call: TRBJ1-5

cdr3_aa: CASSSLGPISGLTGELVF
cdr3_nt: TGTGCCAGCAGCTCACTTGGTCCCATTTCAGGCTTGACCGGGGAGCTGGTTTTT
v_call: TRBV3-1
clone_size: .
d_call: .
j_call: TRBJ2-2

cdr3_aa: CASKTAGEASGRADDTDTQYF
cdr3_nt: TGTGCCAGCAAAACCGCAGGGGAGGCTAGCGGGAGGGCGGACGACACAGATACGCAGTATTTT
v_call: TRBV6-1
clone_size: .
d_call: TRBD2
j_call: TRBJ2-3